Each of the 14 T cell receptor beta chains below was sequenced from the same sample in a study of chronic HIV infection and antiretroviral therapy. TCRdb reanalysed the 5' RACE reads using MiXCR and keeps one entry per CDR3 protein. The top ten hold 2.5% to 3.5% of the sample, which has some 37,000 distinct CDR3 sequences, about 7.4% seen once. The sample was peripheral blood. These receptors all stem from an adult who had HIV and had not received antiretroviral therapy, or was an uninfected healthy control (not recorded which).

This clonotype was found many times. The rearrangement joins TRBV2 to TRBJ2-7; 7 bases agree with TRBD2. Germline V lookup: CDR1 SNHLY, CDR2 FYNNEI. CDR3 size: 13 residues. With V trimmed by 7 bases and J by 3 bases, 6 bases remained unmatched. CDR3 nucleotide sequence: TGTGCCAGCACAGGCGGGAGCCGCTACGAGCAGTACTTC. This sequence encodes CASTGGSRYEQYF.

This clonotype was counted a few times. The rearrangement links TRBV20-1 to TRBJ1-5; D not resolved. V was shortened by 1 base and J by 8 bases, with 12 bases between the two germline ends. The CDR3 consists of 13 residues. The germline gives CDR1 DFQATT, CDR2 SNEGSKA (reference sequence). The CDR3 nucleotides are TGCAGTGCTAGAGGGGCCGTCGGGAAGCCCCAGCATTTT. This translates into CSARGAVGKPQHF.

This clonotype showed up many times. The rearrangement links TRBV14 to TRBJ2-1, with TRBD2 matching 14 bases. The CDR3 consists of 16 residues. The V segment lost 1 base and the J segment 9 bases; nucleotides outside the gene matches: 5. CDR1 is SGHDN, CDR2 FVKESK, per germline. DNA for the CDR3: TGTGCCAGCAGCCAAGGGACTAGCGGGAGGTCAAGTGAGCAGTTCTTC. Translating it yields CASSQGTSGRSSEQFF.

This sequence joins TRBV28 and TRBJ2-3; 7 bases match TRBD2. Germline trimming cut 8 bases from V and 2 bases from J; bases unmatched to any gene: 4. The CDR3 is made up of 13 amino acids. CDR1 and CDR2 from the germline V gene are MDHEN and SYDVKM. The chain's CDR3 is CASWEGFTDTQYF. The DNA for the CDR3 is TGTGCCAGCTGGGAGGGCTTCACAGATACGCAGTATTTT.

This clonotype was observed a handful of times. The chain links TRBV7-7 to TRBJ2-5; a possible D gene is TRBD2 (5 bases). Trimming took 4 bases from V and 2 from J, leaving 11 bases between them. The V gene's germline CDR1 is SSHAT and CDR2 FNYEAQ (reference sequence). The CDR3 covers 14 residues. The chain's CDR3 is CASSSGLIQETQYF. CDR3 DNA: TGTGCCAGCAGCTCCGGACTGATACAAGAGACCCAGTACTTC.

This clonotype was picked up a small number of times. The chain couples TRBV7-8 to TRBJ1-1; D is uncertain. The CDR3 has 13 amino acids. The germline CDR1 and CDR2 sequences are SGHVS and FQNEAQ. V lost 3 bases and J lost 4, with 9 bases in between. The CDR3, as DNA: TGTGCCAGCAGCTTGGGTTTGGTCACTGAAGCTTTCTTT. Translated: CASSLGLVTEAFF. Looking up the rest from reference TRBV7-8 and TRBJ1-1 gives the full variable domain: GAGVSQSPRYKVAKRGQDVALRCDPISGHVSLFWYQQALGQGPEFLTYFQNEAQLDKSGLPSDRFFAERPEGSVSTLKIQRTQQEDSAVYLCASSLGLVTEAFFGQGTRLTVV.

The chain couples TRBV6-5 to TRBJ1-1; D gene uncertain. CDR1 and CDR2 (germline): MNHEY, SVGAGI. The V end was cut by 4 bases, the J end by 5 bases, with 11 bases between. CDR3 length equals 13 residues. The CDR3 spells CASSWALGTEAFF. In DNA form, the CDR3 reads TGTGCCAGCAGTTGGGCCCTGGGAACTGAAGCTTTCTTT.

The chain uses TRBV28 and TRBJ1-3; TRBD1 might be the D (6 bases). The germline CDR1 and CDR2 sequences are MDHEN and SYDVKM. V lost 3 bases to trimming and J lost 5 bases, with 11 bases between them. The CDR3 contains 14 residues. The CDR3 here is CASSFAGGRNTIYF. In DNA, the CDR3 is TGTGCCAGCAGTTTTGCGGGGGGCAGAAACACCATATATTTT.

This sequence joins TRBV7-2 and TRBJ2-7, with D perhaps given as TRBD1 or TRBD2 (5 bases each). Germline V gene data show CDR1 as SGHTA and CDR2 as FQGNSA. The V gene lost 0 bases and the J gene lost 2 bases, with 11 bases spanning the gap. There are 15 residues in the CDR3. For the CDR3, the DNA is TGTGCCAGCAGCTTAGCCCGGGACCCCCCCTACGAGCAGTACTTC. Protein product: CASSLARDPPYEQYF.

The V call is TRBV4-2, the J call TRBJ2-3; 13 bases align to TRBD2. Germline loops: CDR1 LGHNA, CDR2 YNFKEQ. Unmatched junction bases numbered 1, after V lost 3 bases and J lost 1 base. The CDR3 contains 16 residues. The CDR3 DNA reads as TGTGCCAGCAGCCAGGGGACTAGCGGGGGCACAGATACGCAGTATTTT. This sequence encodes CASSQGTSGGTDTQYF.

The rearrangement uses TRBV5-1 and TRBJ2-7; D remains unclear. Trimming removed 4 bases from V and 3 bases from J, with 8 bases in between. This CDR3 has 12 amino acids. In germline, CDR1 is SGHRS, CDR2 YFSETQ. The CDR3, as DNA: TGCGCCAGCAGCCCTACTGGCTACGAGCAGTACTTC. It encodes CASSPTGYEQYF.

This clonotype was seen repeatedly, ten times or more. The V call is TRBV6-6, the J call TRBJ1-5, with 7 bases fitting TRBD1. The CDR3 contains 13 residues. Germline loops: CDR1 MNHNY, CDR2 SVGAGI (reference sequence). V lost 8 bases and J lost 9; bases outside the gene matches: 10. CDR3 residues: CASSSPGGGPQHF. DNA for the CDR3: TGTGCCAGCTCCAGCCCAGGGGGGGGGCCCCAGCATTTT.

This clonotype was detected a few times. V and J are TRBV5-1 and TRBJ2-3, with TRBD1 identical over 11 bases. Germline V gene lookup returns CDR1 SGHRS and CDR2 YFSETQ. The CDR3 totals 15 residues. V dropped 0 bases and J dropped 5; count of bases not matched to a gene: 2. CDR3 sequence: CASSLGTGGVDTQYF. DNA of the CDR3: TGCGCCAGCAGCTTGGGGACAGGGGGCGTAGATACGCAGTATTTT.

As regards this clonotype: A much larger clone lies one base from this, so it may be a read error. The gene calls are TRBV28 and TRBJ2-7; 7 positions agree with TRBD1. CDR1 is MDHEN and CDR2 is SYDVKM in the germline V gene. This CDR3 comprises 12 residues. The CDR3 is CSSRQGSYEQYF. DNA of the CDR3: TGTTCCAGTAGACAGGGATCCTACGAGCAGTACTTC.